Below, 12 T cell receptor beta chains from the same sample are listed, as sequenced in a study of cytotoxic CD8 clonotypes in ibrutinib-treated CLL. Sequencing used immunoSEQ multiplex PCR; TCRdb keeps in-frame clones, though not all of them. The sample has roughly 150,000 clones, more than 80% seen once. This specimen consisted of PBMCs, obtained after 24 months of ibrutinib treatment. The source is a human donor with chronic lymphocytic leukemia.

The chain links TRBV18 to TRBJ1-1; D unresolved. The CDR3 runs to 16 residues. The germline gives CDR1 KGHSH, CDR2 LQKENI. V was clipped by 0 bases and J by 2 bases, with 13 bases between them. The CDR3 DNA reads TGTGCCAGCTCACCACCAGGGCGGAACCTTAACACTGAAGCTTTCTTT. Translated, it gives CASSPPGRNLNTEAFF.

The chain uses TRBV5-1 and TRBJ2-7, with 7 nucleotides matching TRBD2. Looked up from germline, CDR1 is SGHRS and CDR2 is YFSETQ. Losses at the gene ends were 5 bases for V and 2 bases for J; bases not matched to a gene: 10. CDR3 length: 15 amino acids. The CDR3 spells CASRPGEGITYEQYF. In nucleotides, the CDR3 is TGCGCCAGCAGACCCGGGGAGGGCATCACCTACGAGCAGTACTTC.

The gene calls are TRBV9 and TRBJ1-2, with a tentative D call TRBD1 (6 bases). The germline V and J ends were trimmed by 1 base and 4 bases, with 11 bases remaining between them. The CDR3 loop spans 14 amino acids. Germline CDR1 reads SGDLS; CDR2 reads YYNGEE. The CDR3 spells CASSVTGTTYGYTF. The CDR3, as DNA: TGTGCCAGCAGCGTAACAGGGACCACCTATGGCTACACCTTC.

The chain links TRBV2 to TRBJ1-5; 12 bases are a match to TRBD1. Germline CDR1 SNHLY, CDR2 FYNNEI. The CDR3 has 15 residues. V was pared by 5 bases and J by 7 bases, with 6 bases of the junction left unmatched. The CDR3 DNA reads TGTGCCAGCAGTACCCGGGACAGGGGGCGGCAGCCCCAGCATTTT. Translation: CASSTRDRGRQPQHF.

This chain uses TRBV2 with TRBJ2-7; tentatively, D is TRBD2 (5 bases). CDR3 size: 11 residues. CDR1 and CDR2 from the germline V gene are SNHLY and FYNNEI. V was pared by 6 bases and J by 6 bases, with 9 bases between. The CDR3 region is CASRARGEQYF. The CDR3 nucleotides are TGTGCCAGCAGAGCCCGGGGCGAGCAGTACTTC.

The genes are TRBV28 and TRBJ2-7, with 9 nucleotides matching TRBD1. The CDR3 totals 15 residues. Germline V gene data show CDR1 as MDHEN and CDR2 as SYDVKM. The trim removed 3 bases at V and 1 base at J, leaving 4 bases unmatched. CDR3 coding DNA: TGTGCCAGCAGTTTTTCTGGGACAGGGTCCTACGAGCAGTACTTC. This gives the protein CASSFSGTGSYEQYF.

This chain links TRBV4-3 with TRBJ2-4; D perhaps matches TRBD1 (5 bases). CDR3 length: 19 amino acids. Per the germline V gene, CDR1 is LGHNA and CDR2 is YSLEER. Trimming took off 2 bases at V and 0 bases at J, with 20 bases between the two ends. CDR3 in DNA: TGCGCCAGCAGCCAAATCGGTGGGGCTGGGGAAATAGCCAAAAACATTCAGTACTTC. The encoded protein is CASSQIGGAGEIAKNIQYF.

This clone was seen once. This chain connects TRBV6-5 to TRBJ2-3, with TRBD2 matching 7 bases. The germline V gene has CDR1 MNHEY and CDR2 SVGAGI. Trimming took 7 bases from V and 5 from J; bases not matched to a gene: 6. The CDR3 is 13 residues long. The CDR3 coding sequence is TGTGCCAGCAAGAGGGGCGGGGGAGATACGCAGTATTTT. As protein: CASKRGGGDTQYF.

This chain connects TRBV18 to TRBJ1-4; D might be TRBD1 (6 bases). The CDR3 is made up of 14 amino acids. Germline V gene lookup returns CDR1 KGHSH and CDR2 LQKENI. Trimming left V 3 bases short and J 12 bases short, with 17 bases between. CDR3 protein: CASSPTDTGFELFF. The DNA for the CDR3 is TGTGCCAGCTCACCGACCGATACAGGGTTCGAACTGTTTTTT. The variable domain in full, with the rest retrieved from reference TRBV18 and TRBJ1-4, is NAGVMQNPRHLVRRRGQEARLRCSPMKGHSHVYWYRQLPEEGLKFMVYLQKENIIDESGMPKERFSAEFPKEGPSILRIQQVVRGDSAAYFCASSPTDTGFELFFGSGTQLSVL.

CDR3 DNA sequence: TGTGCCAGCAGTTACTCGAATTCCAGGGCTGGAAACACCATATATTTT. Protein: CASSYSNSRAGNTIYF. V and J are TRBV6-5 and TRBJ1-3; TRBD1 might be the D (5 bases). Trimming stripped 0 bases from V and 2 bases from J, with 11 bases between. This CDR3 has 16 residues. CDR1 MNHEY and CDR2 SVGAGI come from the germline V gene.

This CDR3 is CASSPAGTGSNQPQHF. The CDR3 DNA follows: TGCGCCAGCAGCCCGGCCGGGACAGGGAGCAATCAGCCCCAGCATTTT. The genes are TRBV5-1 and TRBJ1-5, with TRBD1 matching over 9 bases. The V gene end was trimmed by 4 bases and the J gene end by 1 base; junction bases not matched to a gene: 6. The CDR3 loop spans 16 amino acids. The germline gives CDR1 SGHRS, CDR2 YFSETQ.

This chain joins TRBV5-5 and TRBJ2-1; TRBD1 matches at 9 bases. With V trimmed by 4 bases and J by 15 bases, 11 bases remained unmatched. Germline lookup yields CDR1 SGHKS and CDR2 YYEKEE (reference sequence). The CDR3 is 13 residues long. The CDR3 DNA follows: TGTGCCAGCAGCCCGCCCAAACAGGGGGCGACGTTCTTC. Its translation: CASSPPKQGATFF.